This passage covers 30 T cell receptor beta chains from one sample sequenced in a study of blood T cell repertoires in COVID-19. Sequencing was performed with immunoSEQ multiplex PCR; in TCRdb, only in-frame clones are kept and a portion is missing. The sample consists of roughly 200,000 clones, 85% of them appearing once. Sequenced input: PBMCs or T cells enriched from blood (not recorded which). These receptor sequences come from a man between 40 and 49 years old who had recovered from COVID-19.

This chain connects TRBV14 to TRBJ1-1; D possibly corresponds to TRBD1 (5 bases). CDR1 and CDR2 from the germline V gene are SGHDN and FVKESK. The CDR3 totals 15 residues. The germline V and J ends were trimmed by 2 bases and 3 bases, with 13 bases remaining between them. The CDR3 reads CASSQIQGVDTEAFF. DNA of the CDR3: TGTGCCAGCAGCCAAATCCAGGGCGTCGACACTGAAGCTTTCTTT.

V and J are TRBV19 and TRBJ2-2; the match to TRBD1 covers 7 bases. CDR1 and CDR2 (germline): LNHDA, SQIVND (reference sequence). V was pared by 7 bases and J by 7 bases, with 15 bases of the junction left unmatched. This CDR3 has 16 residues. CDR3 region: CASTPNRAGGIGELFF. Here the CDR3 DNA reads TGTGCCAGTACCCCTAATCGGGCAGGGGGAATCGGGGAGCTGTTTTTT.

The CDR3 DNA follows: TGTGCCAGCAAACAACTAGCGCAATACTCCTACGAGCAGTACTTC. Its protein is CASKQLAQYSYEQYF. The gene calls are TRBV6-5 and TRBJ2-7; 7 nucleotides line up with TRBD2. V dropped 7 bases and J dropped 0; count of bases not matched to a gene: 9. CDR1 and CDR2 from the germline V gene are MNHEY and SVGAGI. The CDR3 has 15 amino acids.

V is TRBV19 and J is TRBJ2-3; D might be TRBD2 (5 bases). Per the germline V gene, CDR1 is LNHDA and CDR2 is SQIVND (reference sequence). Between the trimmed V and J ends, which lost 4 bases and 0 bases, there was a span of 20 bases. CDR3 size: 18 residues. The CDR3 DNA sequence: TGTGCCAGTAGTAGGGCACCCTTCGGGCGGGCGAGCACAGATACGCAGTATTTT. Protein sequence: CASSRAPFGRASTDTQYF.

The chain couples TRBV28 to TRBJ1-2; D remains unclear. The length of the CDR3 is 15 residues. The V end was cut by 6 bases, the J end by 0 bases, with 14 bases between. Germline lookup yields CDR1 MDHEN and CDR2 SYDVKM. This chain's CDR3 is CASRPPEWPNYGYTF. CDR3 nucleotides: TGTGCCAGCAGACCTCCGGAGTGGCCTAACTATGGCTACACCTTC.

The rearrangement joins TRBV11-3 to TRBJ2-1, with a possible D match to TRBD2 (6 bases). This CDR3 has 17 residues. Trimming took 3 bases from V and 7 from J, leaving 22 bases between them. Germline CDR1 and CDR2: SGHNT and YENEEA. This CDR3 is CASSFGDWRETGNEQFF. CDR3 DNA: TGTGCCAGCAGCTTCGGAGATTGGCGGGAAACCGGGAATGAGCAGTTCTTC.

The V call is TRBV11-1, the J call TRBJ1-2; D call uncertain. The germline V gene has CDR1 SGHAT and CDR2 FQDESV (reference sequence). There are 13 residues in the CDR3. V gave up 2 bases and J gave up 2 bases, with 6 bases separating them. Here the CDR3 DNA reads TGTGCCAGCAGCTTACACAGCAACTATGGCTACACCTTC. Encoded protein: CASSLHSNYGYTF.

A few counts support this clone. The V gene is TRBV7-9, the J gene TRBJ1-5; TRBD1 matches at 8 bases. V dropped 1 base and J dropped 5; count of bases not matched to a gene: 4. Germline loops: CDR1 SEHNR, CDR2 FQNEAQ (reference sequence). The CDR3 consists of 15 residues. The CDR3: CASSLGTGHHQPQHF. DNA for the CDR3: TGTGCCAGCAGCTTAGGGACAGGGCACCATCAGCCCCAGCATTTT.

This clone was seen a single time. The chain combines TRBV5-1 with TRBJ2-2; the match to TRBD2 covers 12 bases. Unmatched junction bases numbered 3, after V lost 0 bases and J lost 6 bases. The CDR3 totals 16 residues. The germline gives CDR1 SGHRS, CDR2 YFSETQ. CDR3 sequence (DNA): TGCGCCAGCAGCTTGGGACTAGCGGGAGAGTCCGGGGAGCTGTTTTTT. Residues: CASSLGLAGESGELFF.

The genes are TRBV19 and TRBJ2-1; 7 nucleotides match TRBD2. The CDR3 runs 16 residues. CDR1 and CDR2 (germline): LNHDA, SQIVND (reference sequence). V lost 2 bases and J lost 5; bases outside the gene matches: 9. CDR3 nucleotide sequence: TGTGCCAGTAGTATATTAGCGGGCCTAAACCACAATGAGCAGTTCTTC. The encoded protein is CASSILAGLNHNEQFF.

This chain connects TRBV6-2 or TRBV6-3 to TRBJ2-6, with TRBD1 as a possible D gene (6 bases). Trimming left V 0 bases short and J 2 bases short, with 8 bases between. The CDR3 loop spans 16 amino acids. Germline V gene sequence: CDR1 MNHEY, CDR2 SVGEGT. This chain's CDR3 is CASSYSYRAGANVLTF. The CDR3 region has the DNA TGTGCCAGCAGTTACTCGTACAGGGCTGGGGCCAACGTCCTGACTTTC.

V and J are TRBV28 and TRBJ2-7, with 9 bases fitting TRBD1. The CDR3 runs to 15 residues. Germline assignment: CDR1 MDHEN and CDR2 SYDVKM. Germline trimming cut 8 bases from V and 1 base from J; bases unmatched to any gene: 9. The CDR3 loop is CASSATGTGSYEQYF. The CDR3 nucleotides are TGTGCCAGCTCAGCCACAGGGACAGGGTCCTACGAGCAGTACTTC.

This chain uses TRBV12-5 with TRBJ2-5; 8 bases fit TRBD2. Germline V CDR1 and CDR2: LGHNT, FRNRAP. This CDR3 is built from 17 residues. V lost 7 bases, J lost 3 bases, and 16 bases stayed unmatched. CDR3 residues: CASASPGGAGEEETQYF. The CDR3 nucleotides are TGTGCTAGTGCCTCCCCCGGGGGAGCGGGAGAGGAAGAGACCCAGTACTTC.

The rearrangement links TRBV28 to TRBJ2-3; 7 bases fit TRBD1. V dropped 5 bases and J dropped 1; count of bases not matched to a gene: 9. CDR3 size: 16 residues. The germline gives CDR1 MDHEN, CDR2 SYDVKM. The CDR3 sequence: CASSPADRAGTDTQYF. The CDR3 nucleotides are TGTGCCAGCAGTCCCGCCGACAGGGCTGGCACAGATACGCAGTATTTT. Using reference TRBV28 and TRBJ2-3 for the parts outside the CDR3, the full variable domain is DVKVTQSSRYLVKRTGEKVFLECVQDMDHENMFWYRQDPGLGLRLIYFSYDVKMKEKGDIPEGYSVSREKKERFSLILESASTNQTSMYLCASSPADRAGTDTQYFGPGTRLTVL.

The chain links TRBV10-3 to TRBJ1-4, with D perhaps TRBD1 (6 bases). The germline CDR1 and CDR2 sequences are ENHRY and SYGVKD. CDR3 length: 18 residues. V was trimmed by 0 bases and J by 8 bases, leaving 22 bases between them. CDR3: CAISESNRDYRGWEKLFF. CDR3 DNA: TGTGCCATCAGTGAGTCGAACAGGGATTATCGCGGATGGGAAAAACTGTTTTTT.

The chain couples TRBV24-1 to TRBJ2-1; D is perhaps TRBD2 (6 bases). CDR3 length: 16 residues. Trimming removed 3 bases at V and 0 bases at J, with 11 bases between. CDR1 KGHDR and CDR2 SFDVKD come from the germline V gene. CDR3 nucleotides: TGTGCCACCAGTGATGCAACGGGAGACTCCTACAATGAGCAGTTCTTC. Amino acids: CATSDATGDSYNEQFF.

The V gene is TRBV11-2, the J gene TRBJ2-7; D perhaps matches TRBD1 (5 bases). CDR3 length: 12 amino acids. V lost 2 bases and J 6 bases, leaving 8 bases between the germline ends. The germline gives CDR1 SGHAT, CDR2 FQNNGV. CDR3: CASSLMTAEQYF. The CDR3 coding sequence is TGTGCCAGCAGCTTAATGACAGCCGAGCAGTACTTC.

The rearrangement uses TRBV25-1 and TRBJ1-3; D ambiguous. The length of the CDR3 is 13 residues. In germline, CDR1 is MGHDK, CDR2 SYGVNS. V dropped 5 bases and J dropped 7 bases, with 12 bases sitting between them. In DNA, the CDR3 is TGTGCCAGCAGTACGCGGATTTCCAACACCATATATTTT. This codes for CASSTRISNTIYF.

The chain uses TRBV4-2 and TRBJ1-1, with a possible D match to TRBD1 (5 bases). The germline V gene encodes CDR1 LGHNA and CDR2 YNFKEQ. V lost 0 bases and J lost 10, with 18 bases in between. The CDR3 spans 15 residues. In nucleotides, the CDR3 is TGTGCCAGCAGCCAAGATTATGCAGGGCACTGGGTAGCTTTCTTT. As protein: CASSQDYAGHWVAFF.

The chain couples TRBV14 to TRBJ1-5, with TRBD1 matching over 10 bases. Germline-derived CDR1 and CDR2 are SGHDN and FVKESK. CDR3 size: 21 residues. V lost 0 bases, J lost 1 base, and 15 bases stayed unmatched. This CDR3 is CASSQESGPGQGNRSNQPQHF. CDR3 DNA sequence: TGTGCCAGCAGCCAAGAATCTGGGCCGGGACAGGGGAACAGGAGCAATCAGCCCCAGCATTTT.

The DNA for the CDR3 is TGTGCCTGGAGTGTAGCGGGAGTGTACAATGAGCAGTTCTTC. Translating gives CAWSVAGVYNEQFF. The chain uses TRBV30 and TRBJ2-1, with TRBD2 matching 8 bases. Germline V gene sequence: CDR1 GTSNPN, CDR2 SVGIG (reference sequence). J gave up 4 bases and V 0 bases, and 2 bases lay outside the gene matches. This CDR3 contains 14 residues.

The CDR3 DNA reads as TGTGCCACCAGCAGAGCAACAGGGGGCTCCTACGAGCAGTACTTC. It is translated as CATSRATGGSYEQYF. The chain recombines TRBV15 with TRBJ2-7; 8 nucleotides agree with TRBD1. Looked up from germline, CDR1 is LNHNV and CDR2 is YYDKDF (reference sequence). With V trimmed by 1 base and J by 0 bases, 2 bases remained unmatched. The CDR3 totals 15 residues.

The chain recombines TRBV4-2 with TRBJ1-2; TRBD1 might be the D (6 bases). Trimming removed 4 bases from V and 7 bases from J, with 25 bases in between. The CDR3 is 17 amino acids. Germline V gene data show CDR1 as LGHNA and CDR2 as YNFKEQ. DNA of the CDR3: TGTGCCAGCAGCCGAGAGGCAGGACAGCCCTCGCCGGGTGGCTACACCTTC. Encoded protein: CASSREAGQPSPGGYTF.

V usage is TRBV6-5 and J usage is TRBJ1-6, with 9 bases aligning to TRBD1. CDR1 and CDR2 from the germline V gene are MNHEY and SVGAGI. Trimming removed 6 bases from V and 10 bases from J; junction bases left unmatched: 4. The CDR3 is 13 residues long. The CDR3: CASRDRGQSPLHF. As DNA, the CDR3 is TGTGCCAGCAGGGACAGGGGACAATCACCCCTCCACTTT.

The gene calls are TRBV2 and TRBJ2-2, with D maybe TRBD2 (7 bases). The V end lost 5 bases, the J end lost 5 bases, and 15 bases lay between the germline ends. This CDR3 is built from 15 residues. Germline CDR1 and CDR2: SNHLY and FYNNEI. The CDR3, as DNA: TGTGCCAGCAGTAACATCAGGGGAGGGACCGGGGAGCTGTTTTTT. Translating it yields CASSNIRGGTGELFF.

This chain connects TRBV18 to TRBJ2-3; 10 bases line up with TRBD2. The CDR3 covers 14 residues. The germline gives CDR1 KGHSH, CDR2 LQKENI. V lost 6 bases to trimming and J lost 8 bases; unmatched junction nucleotides: 8. CDR3 DNA sequence: TGTGCCAGCTCCCAGACTAGCGGGCCGGGTACGCAGTATTTT. Protein sequence: CASSQTSGPGTQYF.

The rearrangement joins TRBV7-6 to TRBJ1-3; 9 nucleotides align to TRBD1. Looked up from germline, CDR1 is SGHVS and CDR2 is FNYEAQ. Losses at the gene ends were 6 bases for V and 4 bases for J; bases not matched to a gene: 7. This CDR3 contains 15 residues. Here the CDR3 DNA reads TGTGCCAGCAGTCCGAGGACAGGGGAAGGAAACACCATATATTTT. It codes for CASSPRTGEGNTIYF.

This chain connects TRBV4-3 to TRBJ2-7; 9 nucleotides match TRBD2. The germline V gene has CDR1 LGHNA and CDR2 YSLEER. V lost 4 bases, J lost 4 bases, and 8 bases stayed unmatched. The CDR3 sequence is 15 residues long. The CDR3 coding sequence is TGCGCCAGCAGCCGCCAGGCTAGCGGGACTTACGAGCAGTACTTC. As protein: CASSRQASGTYEQYF.

This clone came up a few times. The chain links TRBV9 to TRBJ1-2; D gene uncertain. Per the germline V gene, CDR1 is SGDLS and CDR2 is YYNGEE. The length of the CDR3 is 15 residues. V was clipped by 3 bases and J by 4 bases, with 16 bases between them. The CDR3 loop reads CASSGDTVSIYGYTF. Here the CDR3 DNA reads TGTGCCAGCAGCGGAGACACCGTGTCAATCTATGGCTACACCTTC.

This clone has more than one count but fewer than ten. The CDR3 is CASSFLTQGGTEAFF. In nucleotides, the CDR3 is TGTGCCAGCAGTTTTCTCACCCAGGGAGGCACTGAAGCTTTCTTT. The chain couples TRBV27 to TRBJ1-1; D is perhaps TRBD1 (5 bases). V was trimmed by 3 bases and J by 4 bases, leaving 15 bases between them. This CDR3 contains 15 residues. CDR1 is MNHEY, CDR2 SMNVEV, per germline (reference sequence).